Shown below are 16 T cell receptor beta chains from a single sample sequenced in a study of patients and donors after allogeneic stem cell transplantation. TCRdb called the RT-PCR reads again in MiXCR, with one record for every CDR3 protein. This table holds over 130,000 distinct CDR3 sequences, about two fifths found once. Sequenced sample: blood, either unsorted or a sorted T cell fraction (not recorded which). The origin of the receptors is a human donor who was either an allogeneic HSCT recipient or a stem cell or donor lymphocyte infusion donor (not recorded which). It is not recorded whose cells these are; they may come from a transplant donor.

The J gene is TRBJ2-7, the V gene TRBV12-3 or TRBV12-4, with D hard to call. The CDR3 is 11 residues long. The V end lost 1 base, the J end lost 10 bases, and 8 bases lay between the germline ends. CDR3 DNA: TGTGCCAGCAGTTTAGGGCCCAGCCAGTACTTC. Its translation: CASSLGPSQYF.

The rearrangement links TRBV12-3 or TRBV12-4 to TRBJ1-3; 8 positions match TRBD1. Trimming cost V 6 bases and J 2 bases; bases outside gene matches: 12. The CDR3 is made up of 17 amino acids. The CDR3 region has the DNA TGTGCCAGCAGCCCCTGGGGTCAGGGGGCGGCTGGAAACACCATATATTTT. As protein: CASSPWGQGAAGNTIYF.

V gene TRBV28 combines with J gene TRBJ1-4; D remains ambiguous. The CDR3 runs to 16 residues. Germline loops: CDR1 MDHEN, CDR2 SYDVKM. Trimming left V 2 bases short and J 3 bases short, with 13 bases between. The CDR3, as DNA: TGTGCCAGCAGTTTAGCTTTTTGGCGGCCTAATGAAAAACTGTTTTTT. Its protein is CASSLAFWRPNEKLFF.

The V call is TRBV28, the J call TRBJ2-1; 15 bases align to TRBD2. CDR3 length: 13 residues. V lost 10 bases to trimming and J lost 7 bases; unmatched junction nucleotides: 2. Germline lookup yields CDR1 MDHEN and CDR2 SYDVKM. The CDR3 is CAIGTSGRNEQFF. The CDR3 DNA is TGTGCCATCGGGACTAGCGGGAGGAATGAGCAGTTCTTC.

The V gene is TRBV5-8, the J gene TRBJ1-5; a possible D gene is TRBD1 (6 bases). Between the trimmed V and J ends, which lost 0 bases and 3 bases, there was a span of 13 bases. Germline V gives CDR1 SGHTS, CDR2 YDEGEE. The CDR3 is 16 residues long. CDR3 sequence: CASSLEGGLYNQPQHF. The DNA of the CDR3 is TGTGCCAGCAGCTTGGAGGGGGGCCTTTACAATCAGCCCCAGCATTTT.

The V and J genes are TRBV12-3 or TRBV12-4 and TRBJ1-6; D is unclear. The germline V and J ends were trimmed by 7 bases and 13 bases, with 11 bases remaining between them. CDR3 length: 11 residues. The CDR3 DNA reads TGTGCCAGCATGGCTCCGGGCCCCCTCCACTTT. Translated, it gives CASMAPGPLHF.

The CDR3 nucleotides are TGTGCCAGCAGCCTCCACAGGGACCACACTGAAGCTTTCTTT. As protein: CASSLHRDHTEAFF. V usage is TRBV14 and J usage is TRBJ1-1; tentatively, D is TRBD1 (6 bases). V was clipped by 4 bases and J by 3 bases, with 12 bases between them. In germline, CDR1 is SGHDN, CDR2 FVKESK. The length of the CDR3 is 14 residues. Drawing the rest from reference TRBV14 and TRBJ1-1, the complete variable domain is EAGVTQFPSHSVIEKGQTVTLRCDPISGHDNLYWYRRVMGKEIKFLLHFVKESKQDESGMPNNRFLAERTGGTYSTLKVQPAELEDSGVYFCASSLHRDHTEAFFGQGTRLTVV.

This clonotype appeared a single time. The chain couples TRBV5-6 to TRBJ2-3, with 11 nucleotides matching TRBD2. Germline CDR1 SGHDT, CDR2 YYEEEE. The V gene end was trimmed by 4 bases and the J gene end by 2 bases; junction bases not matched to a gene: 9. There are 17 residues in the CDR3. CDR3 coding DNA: TGTGCCAGCAGCGGATTTAGCGGGGGGGCCGTCACAGATACGCAGTATTTT. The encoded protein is CASSGFSGGAVTDTQYF. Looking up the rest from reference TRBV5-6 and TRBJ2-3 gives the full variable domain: DAGVTQSPTHLIKTRGQQVTLRCSPKSGHDTVSWYQQALGQGPQFIFQYYEEEERQRGNFPDRFSGHQFPNYSSELNVNALLLGDSALYLCASSGFSGGAVTDTQYFGPGTRLTVL.

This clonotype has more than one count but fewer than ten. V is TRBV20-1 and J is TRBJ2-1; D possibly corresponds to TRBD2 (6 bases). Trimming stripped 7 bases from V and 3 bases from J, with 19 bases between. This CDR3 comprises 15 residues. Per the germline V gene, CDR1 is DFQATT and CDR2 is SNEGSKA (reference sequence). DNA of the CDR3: TGCAGTGTTCGCCCCGGAGTGGACTACTACAATGAGCAGTTCTTC. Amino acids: CSVRPGVDYYNEQFF.

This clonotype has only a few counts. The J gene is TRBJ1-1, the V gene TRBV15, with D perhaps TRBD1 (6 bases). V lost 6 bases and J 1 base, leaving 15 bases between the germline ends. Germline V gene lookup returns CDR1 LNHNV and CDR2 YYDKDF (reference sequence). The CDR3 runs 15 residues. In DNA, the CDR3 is TGTGCCACCAGGGTAATCTCGACAGGGAACACTGAAGCTTTCTTT. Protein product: CATRVISTGNTEAFF.

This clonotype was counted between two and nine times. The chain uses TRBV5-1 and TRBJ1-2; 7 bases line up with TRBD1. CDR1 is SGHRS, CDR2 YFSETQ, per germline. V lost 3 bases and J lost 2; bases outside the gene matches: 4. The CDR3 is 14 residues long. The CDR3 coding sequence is TGCGCCAGCAGCTGGGAACAGGGGAACTATGGCTACACCTTC. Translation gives CASSWEQGNYGYTF.

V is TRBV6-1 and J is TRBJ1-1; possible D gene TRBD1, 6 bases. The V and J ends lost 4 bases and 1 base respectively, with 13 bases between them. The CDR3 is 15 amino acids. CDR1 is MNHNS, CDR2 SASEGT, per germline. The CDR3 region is CASSVTTGPNTEAFF. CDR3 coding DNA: TGTGCCAGCAGTGTTACGACAGGCCCGAACACTGAAGCTTTCTTT.

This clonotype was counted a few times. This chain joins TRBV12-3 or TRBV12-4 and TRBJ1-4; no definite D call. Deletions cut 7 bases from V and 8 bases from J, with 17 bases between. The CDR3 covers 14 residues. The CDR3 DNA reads TGTGCCAGCACCCCCGGGTGGATGTCGGAAAAACTGTTTTTT. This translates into CASTPGWMSEKLFF.

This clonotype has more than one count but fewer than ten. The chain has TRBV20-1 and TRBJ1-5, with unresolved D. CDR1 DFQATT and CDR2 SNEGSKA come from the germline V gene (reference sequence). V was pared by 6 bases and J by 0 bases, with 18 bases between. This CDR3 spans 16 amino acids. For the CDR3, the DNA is TGCAGTGCGCCGGCAGGTGGGAGGTATAGCAATCAGCCCCAGCATTTT. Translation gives CSAPAGGRYSNQPQHF.

CDR3 region: CASRALSAPMNTEAFF. CDR3 bases: TGTGCCAGCAGGGCTCTTTCAGCCCCGATGAACACTGAAGCTTTCTTT. The V call is TRBV12-3 or TRBV12-4, the J call TRBJ1-1; D gene unclear. The CDR3 has 16 residues. V was trimmed by 6 bases and J by 0 bases, leaving 17 bases between them.

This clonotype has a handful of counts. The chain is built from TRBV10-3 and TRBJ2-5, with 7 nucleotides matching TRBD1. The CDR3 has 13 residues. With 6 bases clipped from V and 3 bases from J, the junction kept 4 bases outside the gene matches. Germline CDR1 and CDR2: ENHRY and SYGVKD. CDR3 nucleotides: TGTGCCATCAGCGCTACAGGGGAAGAGACCCAGTACTTC. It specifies CAISATGEETQYF.